Many counts were recorded for the clone carrying this TCR beta chain. The sample belongs to a study of human T cells and chemical hapten exposure. Study-level information: Small pooled library volume differences mainly caused per-sample TCR yield variation.

Time point of the sample: healthy volunteer bleed at 6 weeks. Before extraction, the whole blood was not fractionated, and total RNA was taken from it. TCRdb reprocessed the RACE reads via MiXCR and lists one record per CDR3 protein. The data contain under 90,000 distinct CDR3 sequences, over 7% of them singletons. The CDR3 contains 13 residues. CDR1 is DFQATT, CDR2 SNEGSKA, per germline (reference sequence). Sequencing used whole blood. The sequence came from a male donor in good health. Some clones in this sample may be carry-over from other donors' samples. The rearrangement joins TRBV20-1 to TRBJ1-1; the D is unclear. The CDR3, as DNA: TGCAGCTCACCTATACAAATGAACACTGAAGCTTTCTTT. Amino acids: CSSPIQMNTEAFF.